Listed below are T cell receptor beta chains from one sample, sequenced in a study of blood T cell repertoires in COVID-19. Profiled with immunoSEQ multiplex PCR; TCRdb holds only in-frame clones, not every one. The sample lists more than 200,000 clones, less than 90% occurring once. The sequencing input was peripheral blood. These receptors came from a man aged 40-50 years with acute or convalescent COVID-19. CDR3s include the opening cysteine and the closing phenylalanine or tryptophan. The order of the fields is J gene, V gene, CDR3 protein.

J: TRBJ1-1
V: TRBV4-1
CDR3: CASSQVAGGDGEAFF

J: TRBJ1-2
V: TRBV6-5
CDR3: CASSYLGPEGYTF

J: TRBJ2-5
V: TRBV18
CDR3: CASSPTGTSGGETQYF

J: TRBJ2-5
V: TRBV29-1
CDR3: CSVSRGIDTQYF

J: TRBJ2-1
V: TRBV7-9
CDR3: CASGRGQGADEQFF

J: TRBJ2-7
V: TRBV18
CDR3: CASSWGTGGTLREQYF

J: TRBJ2-2
V: TRBV4-3
CDR3: CASSQDSGRGHTGELFF

J: TRBJ2-2
V: TRBV28
CDR3: CASSSPAGVIGELFF

J: TRBJ2-1
V: TRBV9
CDR3: CASSVAGLAGGEFF

J: TRBJ2-5
V: TRBV5-1
CDR3: CASSLGVAGGKETQYF

J: TRBJ1-6
V: TRBV27
CDR3: CASSMDRTNSPLHF

J: TRBJ2-1
V: TRBV7-9
CDR3: CASSLQAAREGPFF

J: TRBJ1-2
V: TRBV4-1
CDR3: CASSQTGTLYGYTF

J: TRBJ2-5
V: TRBV24-1
CDR3: CATSAAGPSGSLFETQYF

J: TRBJ1-5
V: TRBV5-1
CDR3: CASSPGQGKHQPQHF

J: TRBJ1-1
V: TRBV7-2
CDR3: CASSLVGTYTEAFF

J: TRBJ2-5
V: TRBV18
CDR3: CASSSGTGGETQYF

J: TRBJ1-5
V: TRBV28
CDR3: CASSPYGALGGQPQHF

J: TRBJ1-4
V: TRBV5-1
CDR3: CASSSSPNEKLFF

J: TRBJ1-2
V: TRBV6-6
CDR3: CAIRQGADYGYTF

J: TRBJ1-5
V: TRBV18
CDR3: CATRTGIDQPQHF

J: TRBJ2-2
V: TRBV7-9
CDR3: CASSSAPGQRNTGELFF

J: TRBJ2-4
V: TRBV7-9
CDR3: CASRPPTGGMNIQYF

J: TRBJ1-5
V: TRBV7-8
CDR3: CASSKTGGWTNQPQHF

J: TRBJ2-5
V: TRBV2
CDR3: CASSEMLGRGQETQYF

J: TRBJ1-1
V: TRBV5-1
CDR3: CASSLVGTGGWNTEAFF

J: TRBJ1-4
V: TRBV19
CDR3: CASSIFDSRYEKLFF

J: TRBJ2-1
V: TRBV7-3
CDR3: CASSLNIGGTSGRTEQFF

J: TRBJ2-2
V: TRBV13
CDR3: CASSVQGRTGELFF

J: TRBJ2-5
V: TRBV6-6
CDR3: CASRHGGQDRRTQYF

J: TRBJ2-1
V: TRBV4-2
CDR3: CASSQDGTPRQFF

J: TRBJ2-7
V: TRBV4-2
CDR3: CASSPDRVHYEQYF

J: TRBJ2-3
V: TRBV11-3
CDR3: CASSLRLADTQYF

J: TRBJ2-5
V: TRBV3-1/TRBV3-2
CDR3: CASSQGSLGEGQETQYF

J: TRBJ2-3
V: TRBV11-2
CDR3: CASSLVQGDTQYF

J: TRBJ1-2
V: TRBV27
CDR3: CASSLLQGVDGYTF

J: TRBJ2-5
V: TRBV2
CDR3: CASSDPTGNWETQYF

J: TRBJ1-5
V: TRBV19
CDR3: CASSMWEGNQPQHF

J: TRBJ2-1
V: TRBV4-3
CDR3: CASSQWTSGGNEQFF

J: TRBJ1-6
V: TRBV2
CDR3: CASSGSGEYNSPLHF

J: TRBJ1-5
V: TRBV6-5
CDR3: CASRRQGVSNQPQHF

J: TRBJ2-1
V: TRBV4-3
CDR3: CASSHNSIAGLSYNEQFF

J: TRBJ1-6
V: TRBV28
CDR3: CASSLGTGGAGSPLHF

J: TRBJ2-2
V: TRBV10-3
CDR3: CAPKGLTNTGELFF

J: TRBJ2-7
V: TRBV28
CDR3: CASSSDRGMNYEQYF

J: TRBJ2-7
V: TRBV6-1
CDR3: CASSVWPSGGYDEQYF

J: TRBJ2-5
V: TRBV6-2/TRBV6-3
CDR3: CASSHRLTTSLKETQYF

J: TRBJ1-2
V: TRBV6-2/TRBV6-3
CDR3: CASSGDGAGAAYGYTF